This T cell receptor beta chain was captured by sequencing in a study of shared clonotypes between healthy human individuals. Sequencing was performed with immunoSEQ multiplex PCR; in TCRdb, only in-frame clones are kept and a portion is missing. Counted here are 2 million or so clones, approximately 95% occurring once; the ten biggest clones make up 0.13%. This receptor was identified in a man aged 18 to 35 in good health. The specimen was naive CD4+ T cells sorted from blood. Specified subset: CD45RA+ positively selected.

CDR3 loop: CASSGAPGTSGGYNEQFF. The DNA for the CDR3 is TGTGCCAGCAGTGGGGCTCCTGGGACTAGCGGGGGTTATAATGAGCAGTTCTTC. The rearrangement links TRBV25-1 to TRBJ2-1; the match to TRBD2 covers 14 bases. CDR3 size: 18 residues. Germline CDR1 reads MGHDK; CDR2 reads SYGVNS. The J segment lost 7 bases and the V segment lost 4 bases, leaving 12 bases of the junction unmatched. The full variable domain, rest sourced from reference TRBV25-1 and TRBJ2-1, is EADIYQTPRYLVIGTGKKITLECSQTMGHDKMYWYQQDPGMELHLIHYSYGVNSTEKGDLSSESTVSRIRTEHFPLTLESARPSHTSQYLCASSGAPGTSGGYNEQFFGPGTRLTVL.